This T cell receptor beta chain was identified in a study of Tregs in tolerant kidney transplant recipients. The method was immunoSEQ multiplex PCR; TCRdb's version includes in-frame clones alone and lacks a portion of them. The sample shows 100,000 or so clones, approximately 94% of them seen only once. The CDR3 has 15 residues. Germline lookup yields CDR1 LGHNA and CDR2 YSLEER. Losses at the gene ends were 4 bases for V and 0 bases for J; bases not matched to a gene: 5. Recipients received nonmyeloablative bone marrow transplants from related graft donors, with transient mixed chimerism. This material consisted of CD4+ T cells from blood (PBMCs), taken 12 months after the transplant. This receptor was identified in a human patient who received a combined kidney and bone marrow transplant. A share of the T cells may be of graft donor origin. The rearrangement joins TRBV4-3 to TRBJ2-7; 8 bases map to TRBD1. The CDR3 DNA reads as TGCGCCAGCAGCCCAGGACAGGGTATCTCCTACGAGCAGTACTTC. Translated: CASSPGQGISYEQYF.